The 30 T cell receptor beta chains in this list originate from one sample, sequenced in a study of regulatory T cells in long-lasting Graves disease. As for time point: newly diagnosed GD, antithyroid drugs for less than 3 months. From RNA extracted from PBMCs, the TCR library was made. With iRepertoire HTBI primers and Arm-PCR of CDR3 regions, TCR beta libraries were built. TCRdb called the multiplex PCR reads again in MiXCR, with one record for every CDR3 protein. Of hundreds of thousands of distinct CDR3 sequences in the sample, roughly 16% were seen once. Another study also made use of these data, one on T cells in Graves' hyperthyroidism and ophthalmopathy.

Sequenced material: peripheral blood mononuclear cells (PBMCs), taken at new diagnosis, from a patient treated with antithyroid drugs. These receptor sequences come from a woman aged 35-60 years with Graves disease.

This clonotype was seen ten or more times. Here the CDR3 DNA reads TGTGCCAGCAGTCTAACAAATGGCTACACCTTC. Protein: CASSLTNGYTF. V is TRBV28 and J is TRBJ1-2; D gene ambiguous. CDR3 size: 11 residues. Deletions cut 5 bases from V and 6 bases from J, with 7 bases between. Germline CDR1 MDHEN, CDR2 SYDVKM.

The CDR3 protein is CASSPGLVRDEQYF. The CDR3 nucleotides are TGTGCCAGCAGCCCGGGACTAGTCAGGGACGAGCAGTACTTC. The V and J genes are TRBV3-1 and TRBJ2-7; the match to TRBD2 covers 8 bases. The CDR3 sequence is 14 residues long. V shed 4 bases and J 5 bases; nucleotides not matched to a gene: 7. The germline gives CDR1 LGHDT, CDR2 YNNKEL (reference sequence).

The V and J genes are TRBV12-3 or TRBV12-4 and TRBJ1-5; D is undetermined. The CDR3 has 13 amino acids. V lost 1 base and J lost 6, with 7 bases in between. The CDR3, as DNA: TGTGCCAGCAGTTTAGGGAGTTTTCAGCCCCAGCATTTT. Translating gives CASSLGSFQPQHF.

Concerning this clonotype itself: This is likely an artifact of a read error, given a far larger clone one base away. The CDR3 coding sequence is TGTGCCAGCAGCCTCGATCTAGCTCGGTCAGAGGCCCAGTACTTC. Translating it yields CASSLDLARSEAQYF. The chain uses TRBV7-9 and TRBJ2-5, with a possible D match to TRBD2 (5 bases). The CDR3 is made up of 15 amino acids. The germline V gene has CDR1 SEHNR and CDR2 FQNEAQ (reference sequence).

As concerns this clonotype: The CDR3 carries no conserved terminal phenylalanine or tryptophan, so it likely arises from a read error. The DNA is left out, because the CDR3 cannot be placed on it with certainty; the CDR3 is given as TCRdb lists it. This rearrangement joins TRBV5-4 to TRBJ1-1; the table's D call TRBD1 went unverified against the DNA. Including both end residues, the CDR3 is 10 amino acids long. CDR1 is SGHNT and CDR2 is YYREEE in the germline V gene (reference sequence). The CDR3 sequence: CASSLAEHEG.

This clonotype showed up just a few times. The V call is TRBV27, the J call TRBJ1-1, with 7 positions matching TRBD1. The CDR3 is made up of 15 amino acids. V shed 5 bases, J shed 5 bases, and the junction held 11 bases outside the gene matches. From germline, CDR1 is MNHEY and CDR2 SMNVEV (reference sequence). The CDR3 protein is CASSPATGRDTEAFF. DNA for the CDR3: TGTGCCAGCAGTCCCGCGACAGGGAGGGATACTGAAGCTTTCTTT.

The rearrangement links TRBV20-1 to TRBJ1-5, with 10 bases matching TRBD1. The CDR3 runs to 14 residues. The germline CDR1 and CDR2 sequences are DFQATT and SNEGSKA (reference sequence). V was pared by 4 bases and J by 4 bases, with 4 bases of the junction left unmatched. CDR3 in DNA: TGCAGTGCTATTGGGACAGGGGATAATCAGCCCCAGCATTTT. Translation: CSAIGTGDNQPQHF.

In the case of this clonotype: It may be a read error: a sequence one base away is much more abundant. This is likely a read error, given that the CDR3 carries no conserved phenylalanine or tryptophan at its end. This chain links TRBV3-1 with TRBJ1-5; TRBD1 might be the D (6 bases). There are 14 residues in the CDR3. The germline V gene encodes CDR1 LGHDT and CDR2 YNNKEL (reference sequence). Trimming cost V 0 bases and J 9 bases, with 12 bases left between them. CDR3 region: CASSQDQGFWPQHL. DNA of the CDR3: TGTGCCAGCAGCCAAGATCAGGGGTTTTGGCCCCAGCATCTT.

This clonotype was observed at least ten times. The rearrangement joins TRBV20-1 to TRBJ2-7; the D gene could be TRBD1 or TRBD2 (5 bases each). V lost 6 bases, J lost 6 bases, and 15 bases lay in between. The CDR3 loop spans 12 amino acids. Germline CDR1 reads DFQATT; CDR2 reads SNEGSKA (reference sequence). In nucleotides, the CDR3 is TGCAGTGCCAGACCTGAGGGGCGCGAGCAGTACTTC. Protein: CSARPEGREQYF.

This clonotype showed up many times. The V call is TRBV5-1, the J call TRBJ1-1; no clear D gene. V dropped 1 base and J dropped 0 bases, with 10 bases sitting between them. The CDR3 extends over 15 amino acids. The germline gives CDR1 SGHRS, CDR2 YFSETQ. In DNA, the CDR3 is TGCGCCAGCAGCTTGAATCCGAGCATGAACACTGAAGCTTTCTTT. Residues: CASSLNPSMNTEAFF.

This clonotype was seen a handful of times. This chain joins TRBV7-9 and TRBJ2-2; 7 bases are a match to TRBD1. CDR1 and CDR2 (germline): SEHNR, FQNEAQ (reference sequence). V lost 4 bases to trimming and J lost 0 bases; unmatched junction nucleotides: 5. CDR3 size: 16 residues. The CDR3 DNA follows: TGTGCCAGCAGCTCGCCCGGGACAGCGAACACCGGGGAGCTGTTTTTT. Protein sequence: CASSSPGTANTGELFF.

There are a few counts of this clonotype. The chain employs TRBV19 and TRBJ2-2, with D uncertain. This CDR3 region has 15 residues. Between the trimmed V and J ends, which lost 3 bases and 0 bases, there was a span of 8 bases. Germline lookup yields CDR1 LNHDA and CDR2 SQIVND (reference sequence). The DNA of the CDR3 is TGTGCCAGTAGTATTTTGGCTGCGAACACCGGGGAGCTGTTTTTT. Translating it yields CASSILAANTGELFF.

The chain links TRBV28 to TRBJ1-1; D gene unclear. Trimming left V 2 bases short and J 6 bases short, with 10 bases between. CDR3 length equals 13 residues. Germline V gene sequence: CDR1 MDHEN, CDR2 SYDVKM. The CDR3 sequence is CASSLGSESEAFF. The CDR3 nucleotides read TGTGCCAGCAGTTTAGGGTCAGAGTCTGAAGCTTTCTTT.

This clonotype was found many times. CDR3 loop: CASTLLSSGDKQFF. CDR3 in DNA: TGTGCCAGCACCTTACTTAGTTCAGGGGATAAGCAGTTCTTC. This chain connects TRBV12-3 or TRBV12-4 to TRBJ2-1; TRBD1 might be the D (6 bases). The CDR3 length is 14 residues. The V gene lost 7 bases and the J gene lost 11 bases, with 21 bases spanning the gap.

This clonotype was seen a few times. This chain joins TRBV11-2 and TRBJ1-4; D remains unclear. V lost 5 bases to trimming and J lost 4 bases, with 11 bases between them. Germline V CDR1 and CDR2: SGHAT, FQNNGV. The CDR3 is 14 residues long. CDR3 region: CASSPDRDNEKLFF. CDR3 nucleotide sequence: TGTGCCAGCAGCCCGGACCGAGATAATGAAAAACTGTTTTTT.

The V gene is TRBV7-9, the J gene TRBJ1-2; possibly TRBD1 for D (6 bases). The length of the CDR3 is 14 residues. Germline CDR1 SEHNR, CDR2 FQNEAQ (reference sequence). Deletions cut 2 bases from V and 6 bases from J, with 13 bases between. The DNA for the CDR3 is TGTGCCAGCAGCTTACCTACAGGGTTTAATGGCTACACCTTC. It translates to CASSLPTGFNGYTF.

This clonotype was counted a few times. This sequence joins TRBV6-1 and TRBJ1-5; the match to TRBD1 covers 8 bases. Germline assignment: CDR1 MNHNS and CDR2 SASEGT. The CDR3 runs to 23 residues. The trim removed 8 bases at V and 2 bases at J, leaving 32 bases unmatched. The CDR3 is CASAPIGQGWYGERLERNQPQHF. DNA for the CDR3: TGTGCCAGCGCCCCCATAGGACAGGGCTGGTATGGGGAGAGGTTGGAGCGCAATCAGCCCCAGCATTTT.

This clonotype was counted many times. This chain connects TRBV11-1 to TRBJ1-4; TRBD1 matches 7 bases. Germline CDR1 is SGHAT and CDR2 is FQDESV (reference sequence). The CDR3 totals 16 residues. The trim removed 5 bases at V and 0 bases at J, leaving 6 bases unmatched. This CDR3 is CASSRRDSATNEKLFF. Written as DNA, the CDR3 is TGTGCCAGCAGCCGGAGGGACAGCGCAACTAATGAAAAACTGTTTTTT.

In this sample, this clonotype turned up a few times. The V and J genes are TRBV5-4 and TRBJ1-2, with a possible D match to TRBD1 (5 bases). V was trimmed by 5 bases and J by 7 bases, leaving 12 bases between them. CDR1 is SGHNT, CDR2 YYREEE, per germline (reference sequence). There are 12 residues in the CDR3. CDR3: CASSKTAGGYTF. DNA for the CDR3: TGTGCCAGCAGTAAGACAGCCGGTGGCTACACCTTC.

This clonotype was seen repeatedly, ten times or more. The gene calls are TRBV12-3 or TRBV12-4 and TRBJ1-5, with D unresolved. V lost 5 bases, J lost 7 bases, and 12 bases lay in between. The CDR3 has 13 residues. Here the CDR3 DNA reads TGTGCCAGCAGTCCCCCCTCGGGACAGCCCCAGCATTTT. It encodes CASSPPSGQPQHF.

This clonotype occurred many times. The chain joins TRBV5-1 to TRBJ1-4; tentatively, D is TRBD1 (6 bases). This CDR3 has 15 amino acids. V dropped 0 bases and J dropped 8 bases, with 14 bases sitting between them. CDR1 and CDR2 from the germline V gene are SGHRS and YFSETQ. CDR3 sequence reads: CASSLVGTGGEKLFF. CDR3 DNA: TGCGCCAGCAGCTTGGTAGGGACGGGGGGCGAAAAACTGTTTTTT.

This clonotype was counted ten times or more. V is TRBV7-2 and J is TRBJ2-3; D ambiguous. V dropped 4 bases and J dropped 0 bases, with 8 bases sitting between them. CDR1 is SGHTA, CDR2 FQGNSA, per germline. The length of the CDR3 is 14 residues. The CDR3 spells CASSSPASTDTQYF. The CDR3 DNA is TGTGCCAGCAGCTCCCCGGCTAGCACAGATACGCAGTATTTT.

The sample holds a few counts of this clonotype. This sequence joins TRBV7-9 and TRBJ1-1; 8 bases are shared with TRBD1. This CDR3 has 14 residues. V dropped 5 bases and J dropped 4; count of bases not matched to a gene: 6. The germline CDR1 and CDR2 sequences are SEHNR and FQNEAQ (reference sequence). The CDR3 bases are TGTGCCAGCAGCCCCTGGACAGGGAGCACTGAAGCTTTCTTT. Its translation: CASSPWTGSTEAFF.

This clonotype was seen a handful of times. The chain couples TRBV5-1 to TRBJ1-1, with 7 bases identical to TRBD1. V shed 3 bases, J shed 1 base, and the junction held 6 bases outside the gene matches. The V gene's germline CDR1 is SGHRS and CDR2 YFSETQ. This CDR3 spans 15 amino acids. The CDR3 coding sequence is TGCGCCAGCAGCTGGCTGACAGGGACGAACACTGAAGCTTTCTTT. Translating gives CASSWLTGTNTEAFF.

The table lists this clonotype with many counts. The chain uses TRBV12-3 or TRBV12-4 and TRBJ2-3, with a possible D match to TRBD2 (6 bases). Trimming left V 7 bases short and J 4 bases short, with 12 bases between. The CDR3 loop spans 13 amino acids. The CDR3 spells CASTWRGPDTQYF. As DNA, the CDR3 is TGTGCCAGCACCTGGAGGGGTCCAGATACGCAGTATTTT.

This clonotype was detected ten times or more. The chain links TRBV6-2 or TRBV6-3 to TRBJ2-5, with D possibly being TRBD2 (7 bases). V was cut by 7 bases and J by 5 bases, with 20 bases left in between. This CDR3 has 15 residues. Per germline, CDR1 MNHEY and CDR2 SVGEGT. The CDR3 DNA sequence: TGTGCCAGCACCTCCTCTTGGGGGGGGCACGAGACCCAGTACTTC. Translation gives CASTSSWGGHETQYF.

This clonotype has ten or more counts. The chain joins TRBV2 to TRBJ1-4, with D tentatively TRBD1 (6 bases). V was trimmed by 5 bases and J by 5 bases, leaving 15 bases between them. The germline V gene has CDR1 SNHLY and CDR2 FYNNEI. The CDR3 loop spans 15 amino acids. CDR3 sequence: CASSHDRYQNEKLFF. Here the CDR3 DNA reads TGTGCCAGCAGTCATGACAGGTACCAGAATGAAAAACTGTTTTTT.

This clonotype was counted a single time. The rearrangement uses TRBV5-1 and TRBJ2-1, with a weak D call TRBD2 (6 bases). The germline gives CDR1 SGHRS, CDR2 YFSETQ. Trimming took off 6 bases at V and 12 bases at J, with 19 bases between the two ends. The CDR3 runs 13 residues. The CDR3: CASTKGWEEGQFF. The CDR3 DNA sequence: TGCGCCAGCACCAAGGGGTGGGAGGAAGGGCAGTTCTTC. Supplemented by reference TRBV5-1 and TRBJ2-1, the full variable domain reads KAGVTQTPRYLIKTRGQQVTLSCSPISGHRSVSWYQQTPGQGLQFLFEYFSETQRNKGNFPGRFSGRQFSNSRSEMNVSTLELGDSALYLCASTKGWEEGQFFGPGTRLTVL.

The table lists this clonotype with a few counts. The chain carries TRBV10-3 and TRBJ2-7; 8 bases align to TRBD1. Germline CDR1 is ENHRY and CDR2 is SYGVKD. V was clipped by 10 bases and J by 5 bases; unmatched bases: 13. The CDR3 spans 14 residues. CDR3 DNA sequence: TGTGCCACCGAGGTCGGGACAGGTCAAAACGAGCAGTACTTC. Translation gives CATEVGTGQNEQYF.

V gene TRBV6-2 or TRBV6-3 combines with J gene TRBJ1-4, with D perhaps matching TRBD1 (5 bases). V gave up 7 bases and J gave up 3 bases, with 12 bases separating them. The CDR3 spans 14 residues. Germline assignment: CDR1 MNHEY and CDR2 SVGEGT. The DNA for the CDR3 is TGTGCCAGCAATGCAGACAGTTCTAATGAAAAACTGTTTTTT. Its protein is CASNADSSNEKLFF.